These 15 T cell receptor beta chains share one sample of origin, sequenced in a study of radiation and T cells in renal cell carcinoma. As for time point: baseline pretreatment blood. Treatment in this sample: 15 Gy SBRT to primary tumor, nephrectomy 4 weeks later. TCRdb's copy holds only in-frame clones and misses some; the assay was immunoSEQ multiplex PCR. The data show 85,000 to 100,000 clones, 80% to 90% seen once. This specimen was blood, taken from a patient whose treatment included radiotherapy and nephrectomy. These receptors came from a man aged 50-60 years with renal cell carcinoma.

This clone was observed a single time. The chain combines TRBV19 with TRBJ1-4, with TRBD1 matching over 9 bases. The CDR3 spans 15 residues. Germline V gene lookup returns CDR1 LNHDA and CDR2 SQIVND (reference sequence). J was trimmed by 5 bases and V by 5 bases; bases with no gene match: 6. The CDR3 spells CASSSMTGGNEKLFF. CDR3 nucleotide sequence: TGTGCCAGTAGTTCTATGACAGGGGGGAATGAAAAACTGTTTTTT. Based on the CDR3 plus reference TRBV19 and TRBJ1-4, the full variable domain is DGGITQSPKYLFRKEGQNVTLSCEQNLNHDAMYWYRQDPGQGLRLIYYSQIVNDFQKGDIAEGYSVSREKKESFPLTVTSAQKNPTAFYLCASSSMTGGNEKLFFGSGTQLSVL.

The chain joins TRBV4-1 to TRBJ2-7; 7 bases are shared with TRBD1. The V and J ends lost 3 bases and 3 bases, in that order; junction bases with no gene match: 8. The CDR3 length is 15 residues. Germline-derived CDR1 and CDR2 are MGHRA and YSYEKL. CDR3 loop: CASSQARDRSYEQYF. The CDR3 region has the DNA TGCGCCAGCAGCCAGGCCCGGGACAGAAGCTACGAGCAGTACTTC.

The V call is TRBV5-6, the J call TRBJ2-7; a weak D match, TRBD2 (6 bases). The CDR3 spans 14 residues. V dropped 5 bases and J dropped 0 bases, with 12 bases sitting between them. Per germline, CDR1 SGHDT and CDR2 YYEEEE. The CDR3 loop is CASRSWGVSYEQYF. The CDR3 DNA reads as TGTGCCAGCAGGTCGTGGGGGGTCTCCTACGAGCAGTACTTC.

The V and J genes are TRBV7-2 and TRBJ2-7, with 8 bases matching TRBD1. CDR3 length equals 13 residues. The V segment lost 5 bases and the J segment 5 bases; nucleotides outside the gene matches: 5. Germline CDR1 is SGHTA and CDR2 is FQGNSA. In nucleotides, the CDR3 is TGTGCCAGCAGCGGCAGGACAGGGAACGAGCAGTACTTC. Translated, it gives CASSGRTGNEQYF.

The V gene is TRBV14, the J gene TRBJ2-3; D not certain. This CDR3 is 12 amino acids long. V shed 3 bases and J shed 4 bases, with 5 bases lying between them. Per the germline V gene, CDR1 is SGHDN and CDR2 is FVKESK. The CDR3 coding sequence is TGTGCCAGCAGCCAGGTGGCAGATACGCAGTATTTT. This codes for CASSQVADTQYF.

The chain combines TRBV6-5 with TRBJ1-1; D is undetermined. Trimming removed 6 bases at V and 1 base at J, with 9 bases between. CDR1 is MNHEY, CDR2 SVGAGI, per germline. The CDR3 consists of 13 residues. The CDR3 DNA reads TGTGCCAGCAGCAAACAAGAGAACACTGAAGCTTTCTTT. Amino acids: CASSKQENTEAFF.

V usage is TRBV30 and J usage is TRBJ2-7, with TRBD2 identical over 11 bases. Germline-derived CDR1 and CDR2 are GTSNPN and SVGIG (reference sequence). V gave up 2 bases and J gave up 6 bases; unmatched junction bases: 3. The CDR3 runs to 13 residues. The CDR3 DNA is TGTGCCTGGAGTATAGCGGGAGGGATCGAGCAGTACTTC. Protein: CAWSIAGGIEQYF.

This chain uses TRBV19 with TRBJ1-3; D is undetermined. Germline V gives CDR1 LNHDA, CDR2 SQIVND (reference sequence). V lost 2 bases and J lost 0, with 11 bases in between. The CDR3 runs 16 residues. The CDR3 sequence is CASSIYSGDSGNTIYF. CDR3 sequence (DNA): TGTGCCAGTAGTATATATTCCGGTGACTCTGGAAACACCATATATTTT.

V is TRBV2 and J is TRBJ2-5; possible D gene TRBD2, 6 bases. The CDR3 sequence is 14 residues long. CDR1 and CDR2 from the germline V gene are SNHLY and FYNNEI. Trimming removed 8 bases at V and 5 bases at J, with 18 bases between. This CDR3 is CASLNQGLRETQYF. The CDR3 DNA reads TGTGCCAGCCTTAACCAGGGACTGAGGGAGACCCAGTACTTC.

This clone was observed a few times. The chain combines TRBV4-3 with TRBJ2-7, with 8 bases that match TRBD1. From germline, CDR1 is LGHNA and CDR2 YSLEER. The ends lost 2 bases at V and 3 bases at J; junction bases unmatched: 9. This CDR3 is built from 16 residues. CDR3: CASSQMAGTGGYEQYF. CDR3 sequence (DNA): TGCGCCAGCAGCCAAATGGCCGGGACAGGAGGCTACGAGCAGTACTTC.

CDR3 sequence: CASSDSMTRSDTQYF. The CDR3 region has the DNA TGTGCCAGCAGTGACTCCATGACTAGATCCGATACGCAGTATTTT. V is TRBV6-4 and J is TRBJ2-3, with D maybe TRBD2 (6 bases). Trimming stripped 0 bases from V and 6 bases from J, with 13 bases between. CDR3 length: 15 amino acids. CDR1 and CDR2 (germline): MRHNA, SNTAGT.

This chain connects TRBV19 to TRBJ1-2; D not certain. V shed 6 bases and J shed 2 bases, with 10 bases lying between them. From germline, CDR1 is LNHDA and CDR2 SQIVND (reference sequence). The length of the CDR3 is 13 residues. CDR3: CASRPAMNYGYTF. The CDR3 bases are TGTGCCAGTAGACCGGCGATGAACTATGGCTACACCTTC.

The chain links TRBV7-9 to TRBJ1-5; D remains ambiguous. The V end was cut by 0 bases, the J end by 1 base, with 4 bases between. CDR1 is SEHNR and CDR2 is FQNEAQ in the germline V gene (reference sequence). CDR3 size: 14 residues. The CDR3 nucleotides are TGTGCCAGCAGCTTAGCCGGGAGCAATCAGCCCCAGCATTTT. The encoded protein is CASSLAGSNQPQHF.

The chain carries TRBV6-6 and TRBJ1-3; TRBD1 might be the D (5 bases). V lost 8 bases and J lost 4, with 15 bases in between. The CDR3 is 14 residues long. In germline, CDR1 is MNHNY, CDR2 SVGAGI (reference sequence). For the CDR3, the DNA is TGTGCCAGCTCGTTGGGACTATCCGGAAACACCATATATTTT. It specifies CASSLGLSGNTIYF.

The rearrangement links TRBV19 to TRBJ1-5; D gene unclear. The CDR3 is 16 residues long. Germline CDR1 LNHDA, CDR2 SQIVND (reference sequence). The V gene lost 2 bases and the J gene lost 0 bases, with 11 bases spanning the gap. The CDR3 protein is CASSIFDGNSNQPQHF. CDR3 sequence (DNA): TGTGCCAGTAGTATATTTGACGGTAATAGCAATCAGCCCCAGCATTTT. The full variable domain, in which reference TRBV19 and TRBJ1-5 provide the parts outside the CDR3, is DGGITQSPKYLFRKEGQNVTLSCEQNLNHDAMYWYRQDPGQGLRLIYYSQIVNDFQKGDIAEGYSVSREKKESFPLTVTSAQKNPTAFYLCASSIFDGNSNQPQHFGDGTRLSIL.